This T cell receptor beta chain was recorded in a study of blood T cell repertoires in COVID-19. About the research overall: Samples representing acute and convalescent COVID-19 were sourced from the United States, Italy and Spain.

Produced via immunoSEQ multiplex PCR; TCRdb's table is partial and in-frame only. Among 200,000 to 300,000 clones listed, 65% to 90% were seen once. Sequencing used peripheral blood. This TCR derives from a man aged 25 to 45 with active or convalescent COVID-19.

In DNA, the CDR3 is TGTGCCAAAAGGGGTCGGGGGGGCCGCTATGGCTACACCTTC. Translating it yields CAKRGRGGRYGYTF. V usage is TRBV21-1 and J usage is TRBJ1-2. TRBV21-1 is given as a pseudogene. This CDR3 contains 14 residues.